This TCR beta chain was obtained from a study of T cells in Graves' hyperthyroidism and ophthalmopathy. Cells are PBMCs isolated from around 10 ml of fresh blood. This CDR3 has 13 residues. The germline V and J ends were trimmed by 5 bases and 6 bases, with 13 bases remaining between them. Per the germline V gene, CDR1 is DFQATT and CDR2 is SNEGSKA (reference sequence). Points from the study as a whole: Using 13 V-J features, a model discriminated ophthalmopathy from stable hyperthyroidism. Model output signaled ophthalmopathy a median approximately 6.2 months ahead of onset.

RNA transcripts provided the source from which TCR beta CDR3 regions were amplified. HTBI primers were the set used in a first-round RT-PCR of the TCR CDR3. TCRdb re-derived calls from the multiplex PCR reads in MiXCR, one entry per CDR3 protein. The table includes more than 500,000 distinct CDR3 sequences, about 16% detected once. Details on this clonotype: Its antigen is currently unknown. This sequence may be a read error, since a much larger clone differs from it by one base.

This clonotype originated in a woman in her 30s with Graves' ophthalmopathy. The V gene is TRBV20-1, the J gene TRBJ2-2; D remains unclear. What was sequenced was blood. CDR3 in amino acids: CSAEDDPAGELFF. CDR3 sequence (DNA): TGCAGTGCTGAAGACGACCCGGCCGGGGAGCTGTTTTTT.